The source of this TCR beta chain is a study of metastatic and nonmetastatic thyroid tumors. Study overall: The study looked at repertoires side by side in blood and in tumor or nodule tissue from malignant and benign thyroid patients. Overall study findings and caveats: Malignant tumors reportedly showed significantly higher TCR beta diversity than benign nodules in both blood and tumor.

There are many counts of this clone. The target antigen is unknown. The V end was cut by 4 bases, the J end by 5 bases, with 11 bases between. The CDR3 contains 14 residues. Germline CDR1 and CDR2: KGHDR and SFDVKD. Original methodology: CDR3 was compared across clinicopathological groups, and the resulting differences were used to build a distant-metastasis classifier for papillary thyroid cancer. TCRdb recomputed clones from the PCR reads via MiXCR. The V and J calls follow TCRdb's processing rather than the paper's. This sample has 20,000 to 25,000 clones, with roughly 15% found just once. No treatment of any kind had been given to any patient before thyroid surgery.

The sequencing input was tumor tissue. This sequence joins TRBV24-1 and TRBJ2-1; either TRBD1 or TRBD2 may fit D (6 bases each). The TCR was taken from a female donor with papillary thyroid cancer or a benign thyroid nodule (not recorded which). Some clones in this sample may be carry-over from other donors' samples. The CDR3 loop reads CATSDTGAHNEQFF. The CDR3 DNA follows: TGTGCCACCAGTGACACGGGGGCCCACAATGAGCAGTTCTTC.